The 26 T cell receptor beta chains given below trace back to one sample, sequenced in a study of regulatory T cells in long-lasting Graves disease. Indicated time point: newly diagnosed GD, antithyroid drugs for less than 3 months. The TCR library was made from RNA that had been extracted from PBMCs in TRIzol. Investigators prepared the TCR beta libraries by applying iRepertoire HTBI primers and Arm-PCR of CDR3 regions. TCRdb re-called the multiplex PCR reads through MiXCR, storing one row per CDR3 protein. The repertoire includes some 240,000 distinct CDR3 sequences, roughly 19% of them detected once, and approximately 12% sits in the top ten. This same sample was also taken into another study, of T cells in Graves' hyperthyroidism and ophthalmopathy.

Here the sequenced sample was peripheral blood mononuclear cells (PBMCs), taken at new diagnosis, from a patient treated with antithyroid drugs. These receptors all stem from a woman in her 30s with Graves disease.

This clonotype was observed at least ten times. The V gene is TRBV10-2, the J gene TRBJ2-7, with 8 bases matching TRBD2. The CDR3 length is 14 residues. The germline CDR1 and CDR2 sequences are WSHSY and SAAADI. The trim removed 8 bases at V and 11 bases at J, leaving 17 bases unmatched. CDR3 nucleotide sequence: TGCGCCAGCGGGGCGGGAGGACCTTCGCCATCAGAGTACTTC. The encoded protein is CASGAGGPSPSEYF.

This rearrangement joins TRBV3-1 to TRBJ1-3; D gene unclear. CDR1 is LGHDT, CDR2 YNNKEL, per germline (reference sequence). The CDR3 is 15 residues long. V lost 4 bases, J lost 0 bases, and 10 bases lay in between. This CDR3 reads CASSPKISSGNTIYF. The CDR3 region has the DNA TGTGCCAGCAGCCCTAAGATCTCCTCTGGAAACACCATATATTTT.

CDR3 coding DNA: TGTGCCAGCAGCACAACCGGGACAGCGACTAACTATGGCTACACCTTC. Translation gives CASSTTGTATNYGYTF. J is TRBJ1-2 and V is TRBV7-9, with 7 nucleotides matching TRBD1. The CDR3 loop spans 16 amino acids. The J segment lost 0 bases and the V segment lost 5 bases, leaving 9 bases of the junction unmatched. Germline assignment: CDR1 SEHNR and CDR2 FQNEAQ (reference sequence).

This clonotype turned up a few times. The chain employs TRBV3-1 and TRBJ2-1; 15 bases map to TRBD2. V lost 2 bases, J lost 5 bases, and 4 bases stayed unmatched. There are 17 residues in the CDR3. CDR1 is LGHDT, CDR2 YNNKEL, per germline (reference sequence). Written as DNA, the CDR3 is TGTGCCAGCAGCCAATTCGGGACTAGCGGGAGGCACAATGAGCAGTTCTTC. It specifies CASSQFGTSGRHNEQFF.

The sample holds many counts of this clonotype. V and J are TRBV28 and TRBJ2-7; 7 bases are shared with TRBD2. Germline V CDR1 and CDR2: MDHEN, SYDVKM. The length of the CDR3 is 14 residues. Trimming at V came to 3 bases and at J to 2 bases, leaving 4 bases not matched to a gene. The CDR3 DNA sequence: TGTGCCAGCAGTTTGGCGGGGGTGACCTACGAGCAGTACTTC. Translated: CASSLAGVTYEQYF.

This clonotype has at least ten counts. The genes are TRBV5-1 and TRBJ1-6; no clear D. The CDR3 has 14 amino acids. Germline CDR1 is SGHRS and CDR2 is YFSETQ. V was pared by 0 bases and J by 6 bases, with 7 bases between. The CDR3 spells CASSLATANSPLHF. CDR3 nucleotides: TGCGCCAGCAGCTTGGCAACAGCTAATTCACCCCTCCACTTT.

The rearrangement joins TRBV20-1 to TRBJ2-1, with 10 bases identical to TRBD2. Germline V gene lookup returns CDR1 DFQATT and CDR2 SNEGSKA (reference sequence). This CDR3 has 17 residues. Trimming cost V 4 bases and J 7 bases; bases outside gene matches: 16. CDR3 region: CSANGGAGGPWGNEQFF. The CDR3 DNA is TGCAGTGCTAACGGAGGAGCGGGAGGGCCATGGGGGAATGAGCAGTTCTTC.

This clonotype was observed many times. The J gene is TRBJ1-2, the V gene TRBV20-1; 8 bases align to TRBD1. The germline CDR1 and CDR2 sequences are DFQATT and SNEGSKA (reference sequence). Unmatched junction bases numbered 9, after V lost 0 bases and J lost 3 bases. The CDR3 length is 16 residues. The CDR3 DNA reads TGCAGTGCTAGAGATAGTGACAGGGGTAGGGACTATGGCTACACCTTC. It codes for CSARDSDRGRDYGYTF.

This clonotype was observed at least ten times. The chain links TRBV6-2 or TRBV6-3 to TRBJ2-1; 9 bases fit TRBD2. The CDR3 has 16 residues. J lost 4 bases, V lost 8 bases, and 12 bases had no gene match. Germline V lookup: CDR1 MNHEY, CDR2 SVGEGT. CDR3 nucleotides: TGTGCCAGCCTGACTAGCGGCCGCGTAGGGTACAATGAGCAGTTCTTC. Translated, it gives CASLTSGRVGYNEQFF.

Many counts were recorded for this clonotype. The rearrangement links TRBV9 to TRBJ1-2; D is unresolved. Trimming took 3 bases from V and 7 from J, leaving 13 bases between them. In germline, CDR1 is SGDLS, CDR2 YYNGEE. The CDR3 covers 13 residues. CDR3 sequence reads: CASSAPGRPGYTF. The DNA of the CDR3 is TGTGCCAGCAGCGCCCCCGGGCGTCCTGGCTACACCTTC. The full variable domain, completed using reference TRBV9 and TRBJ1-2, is DSGVTQTPKHLITATGQRVTLRCSPRSGDLSVYWYQQSLDQGLQFLIQYYNGEERAKGNILERFSAQQFPDLHSELNLSSLELGDSALYFCASSAPGRPGYTFGSGTRLTVV.

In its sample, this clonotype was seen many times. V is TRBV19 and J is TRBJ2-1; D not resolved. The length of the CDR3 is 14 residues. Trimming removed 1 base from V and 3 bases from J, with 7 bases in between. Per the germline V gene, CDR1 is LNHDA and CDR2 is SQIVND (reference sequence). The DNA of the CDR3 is TGTGCCAGTAGTATAGTCGGCATCTACAATGAGCAGTTCTTC. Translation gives CASSIVGIYNEQFF.

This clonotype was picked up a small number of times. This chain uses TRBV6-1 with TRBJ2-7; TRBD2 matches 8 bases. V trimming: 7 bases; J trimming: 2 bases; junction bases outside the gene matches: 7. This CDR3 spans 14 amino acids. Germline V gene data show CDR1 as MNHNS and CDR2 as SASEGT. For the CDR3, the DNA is TGTGCCAGCAAATGGGTAGCGGGGCCCTACGAGCAGTACTTC. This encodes CASKWVAGPYEQYF.

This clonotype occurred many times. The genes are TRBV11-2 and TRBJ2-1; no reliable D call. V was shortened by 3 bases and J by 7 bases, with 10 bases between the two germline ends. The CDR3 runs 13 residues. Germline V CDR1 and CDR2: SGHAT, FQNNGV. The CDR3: CASSLIAWNEQFF. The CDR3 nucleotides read TGTGCCAGCAGCTTGATAGCCTGGAATGAGCAGTTCTTC.

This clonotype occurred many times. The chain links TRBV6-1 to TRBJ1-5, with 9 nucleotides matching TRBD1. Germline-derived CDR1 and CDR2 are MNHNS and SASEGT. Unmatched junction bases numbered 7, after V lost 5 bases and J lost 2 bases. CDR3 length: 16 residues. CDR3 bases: TGTGCCAGCAGTCCGCGACAGGGGGGGGGCAATCAGCCCCAGCATTTT. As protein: CASSPRQGGGNQPQHF.

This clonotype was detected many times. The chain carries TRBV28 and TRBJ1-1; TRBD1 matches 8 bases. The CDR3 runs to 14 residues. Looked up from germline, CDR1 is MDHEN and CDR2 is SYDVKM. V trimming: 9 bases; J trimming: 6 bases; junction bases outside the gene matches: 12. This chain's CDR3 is CASTSSDRDPEAFF. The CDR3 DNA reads TGTGCCAGTACCTCCTCGGACAGGGACCCTGAAGCTTTCTTT.

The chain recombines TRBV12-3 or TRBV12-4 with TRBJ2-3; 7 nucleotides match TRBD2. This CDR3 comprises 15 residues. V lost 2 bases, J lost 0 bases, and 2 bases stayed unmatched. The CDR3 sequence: CASSLSGESTDTQYF. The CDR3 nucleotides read TGTGCCAGCAGTTTAAGCGGGGAAAGCACAGATACGCAGTATTTT.

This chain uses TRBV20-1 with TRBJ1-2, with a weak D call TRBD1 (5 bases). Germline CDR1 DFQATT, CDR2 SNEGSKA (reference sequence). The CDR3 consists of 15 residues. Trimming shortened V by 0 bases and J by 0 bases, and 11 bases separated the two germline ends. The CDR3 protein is CSAREATEANYGYTF. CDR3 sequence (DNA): TGCAGTGCTAGAGAGGCGACAGAGGCTAACTATGGCTACACCTTC.

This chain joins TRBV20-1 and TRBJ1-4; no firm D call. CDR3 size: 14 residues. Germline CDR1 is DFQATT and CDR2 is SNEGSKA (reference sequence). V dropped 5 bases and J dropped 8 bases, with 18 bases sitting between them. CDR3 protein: CSAGSGGLQEKLFF. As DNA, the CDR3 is TGCAGTGCTGGGTCAGGAGGCCTTCAGGAAAAACTGTTTTTT.

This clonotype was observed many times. CDR3 nucleotide sequence: TGTGCCTGGAGTGGGTACAATGAGCAGTTCTTC. Protein: CAWSGYNEQFF. This chain links TRBV30 with TRBJ2-1, with D hard to call. V lost 1 base to trimming and J lost 4 bases, with 2 bases between them. Germline-derived CDR1 and CDR2 are GTSNPN and SVGIG (reference sequence). CDR3 length equals 11 residues.

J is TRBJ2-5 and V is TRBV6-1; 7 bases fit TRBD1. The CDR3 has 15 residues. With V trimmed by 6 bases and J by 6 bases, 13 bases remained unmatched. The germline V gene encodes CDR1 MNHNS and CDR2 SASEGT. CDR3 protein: CASRDQRTGGKTQYF. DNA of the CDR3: TGTGCCAGCAGAGACCAGAGGACAGGAGGAAAGACCCAGTACTTC.

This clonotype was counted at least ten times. This CDR3 is CASSVVVNPYNEQFF. The CDR3 DNA is TGTGCCAGCAGCGTAGTAGTCAACCCCTACAATGAGCAGTTCTTC. This rearrangement joins TRBV9 to TRBJ2-1; the D is unclear. This CDR3 spans 15 amino acids. CDR1 SGDLS and CDR2 YYNGEE come from the germline V gene. Trimming stripped 0 bases from V and 2 bases from J, with 9 bases between.

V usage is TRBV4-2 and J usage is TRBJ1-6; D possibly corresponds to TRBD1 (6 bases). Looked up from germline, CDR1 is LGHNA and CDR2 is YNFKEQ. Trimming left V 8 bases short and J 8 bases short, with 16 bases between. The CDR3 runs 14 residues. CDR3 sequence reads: CASGEWGLDSPLHF. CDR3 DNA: TGTGCCAGCGGGGAGTGGGGGCTGGATTCACCCCTCCACTTT.

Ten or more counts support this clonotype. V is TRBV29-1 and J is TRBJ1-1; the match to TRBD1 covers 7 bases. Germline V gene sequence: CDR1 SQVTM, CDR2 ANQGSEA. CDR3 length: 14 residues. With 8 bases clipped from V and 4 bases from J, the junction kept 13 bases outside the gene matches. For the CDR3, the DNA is TGCAGCTCTCCAGGGGGGGCGGGAGGCACTGAAGCTTTCTTT. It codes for CSSPGGAGGTEAFF.

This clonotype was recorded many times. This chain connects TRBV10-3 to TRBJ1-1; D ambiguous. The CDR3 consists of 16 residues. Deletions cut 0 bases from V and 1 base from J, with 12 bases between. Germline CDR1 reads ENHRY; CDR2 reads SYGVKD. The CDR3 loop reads CAISESKATENTEAFF. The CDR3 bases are TGTGCCATCAGTGAGTCCAAGGCGACGGAGAACACTGAAGCTTTCTTT.

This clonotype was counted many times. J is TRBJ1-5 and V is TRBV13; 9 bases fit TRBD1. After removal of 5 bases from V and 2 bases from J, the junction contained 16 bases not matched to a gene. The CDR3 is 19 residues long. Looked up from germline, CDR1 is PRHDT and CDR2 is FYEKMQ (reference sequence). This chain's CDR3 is CASSNQRTGARRGNQPQHF. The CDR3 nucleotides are TGTGCCAGCAGCAACCAACGGACAGGGGCCCGCCGGGGCAATCAGCCCCAGCATTTT.

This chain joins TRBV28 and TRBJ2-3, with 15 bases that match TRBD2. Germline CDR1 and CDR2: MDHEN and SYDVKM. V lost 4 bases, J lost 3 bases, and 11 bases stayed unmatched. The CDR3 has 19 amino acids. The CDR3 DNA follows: TGTGCCAGCAGTTACGTCCTGGGGACTAGCGGGGGGACTACAGATACGCAGTATTTT. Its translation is CASSYVLGTSGGTTDTQYF.